This entry lists 13 T cell receptor beta chains sequenced from one sample in a study of T cell responses to AZD1222 COVID-19 vaccine. Assay: immunoSEQ multiplex PCR; the TCRdb copy retains only in-frame clones and omits some. The sample holds some 110,000 clones; 85% to 90% are singletons and the top ten take 2.5%. This sample comprised peripheral blood, obtained on day 0 of AZD1222 vaccination. These receptors were taken from an adult in good health.

This chain uses TRBV5-1 with TRBJ1-5, with D perhaps matching TRBD1 (6 bases). CDR3 length equals 14 residues. Per the germline V gene, CDR1 is SGHRS and CDR2 is YFSETQ. V lost 3 bases and J 4 bases, leaving 11 bases between the germline ends. The CDR3 protein is CASSSGTNNQPQHF. The CDR3 nucleotides are TGCGCCAGCAGCTCCGGGACAAATAATCAGCCCCAGCATTTT.

Written as DNA, the CDR3 is TGTGCCAGCAGCGCGACCAACTCTGGGGCCAACGTCCTGACTTTC. It translates to CASSATNSGANVLTF. The J gene is TRBJ2-6, the V gene TRBV9; the D is unclear. CDR1 is SGDLS and CDR2 is YYNGEE in the germline V gene. Trimming took off 3 bases at V and 0 bases at J, with 7 bases between the two ends. The CDR3 totals 15 residues.

The V and J genes are TRBV7-9 and TRBJ2-1; D is uncertain. The V gene lost 4 bases and the J gene lost 8 bases, with 6 bases spanning the gap. CDR1 and CDR2 (germline): SEHNR, FQNEAQ (reference sequence). The CDR3 spans 11 residues. The CDR3 loop is CASSSAYEQFF. CDR3 coding DNA: TGTGCCAGCAGCTCAGCCTATGAGCAGTTCTTC.

The chain couples TRBV10-3 to TRBJ1-5, with D tentatively TRBD1 (5 bases). With 8 bases removed from V and 4 bases from J, the gap between germline ends came to 12 bases. From germline, CDR1 is ENHRY and CDR2 SYGVKD. The CDR3 contains 13 residues. The CDR3 loop reads CAICGGDNQPQHF. In DNA, the CDR3 is TGTGCCATCTGTGGGGGTGATAATCAGCCCCAGCATTTT.

V is TRBV6-5 and J is TRBJ2-2; 8 bases agree with TRBD1. The CDR3 covers 12 residues. Trimming cost V 6 bases and J 12 bases; bases outside gene matches: 6. Germline V CDR1 and CDR2: MNHEY, SVGAGI. The CDR3 region is CASSLRQGKLFF. CDR3 in DNA: TGTGCCAGCAGCCTCAGACAGGGGAAGCTGTTTTTT.

The chain is built from TRBV6-5 and TRBJ1-2, with a weak D call TRBD1 (6 bases). Trimming removed 4 bases from V and 5 bases from J, with 8 bases in between. Germline V gene data show CDR1 as MNHEY and CDR2 as SVGAGI. This CDR3 comprises 12 residues. CDR3 nucleotides: TGTGCCAGCAGTTGGACAGAGTATGGCTACACCTTC. This gives the protein CASSWTEYGYTF.

CDR3 bases: TGTGCCAGCAGCTTCCTAGCTAAAAGCTCCTATAATTCACCCCTCCACTTT. Translating gives CASSFLAKSSYNSPLHF. V and J are TRBV5-4 and TRBJ1-6, with D unclear. CDR1 is SGHNT, CDR2 YYREEE, per germline (reference sequence). This CDR3 comprises 17 residues. V was clipped by 2 bases and J by 0 bases, with 12 bases between them.

This rearrangement joins TRBV2 to TRBJ2-1, with D unclear. Trimming took 1 base from V and 0 from J, leaving 7 bases between them. The CDR3 consists of 15 residues. Germline V gene lookup returns CDR1 SNHLY and CDR2 FYNNEI. The chain's CDR3 is CASSEDVSSYNEQFF. The CDR3 coding sequence is TGTGCCAGCAGTGAAGACGTTAGCTCCTACAATGAGCAGTTCTTC.

This chain links TRBV5-1 with TRBJ2-7, with D tentatively TRBD1 (5 bases). CDR3 length: 13 residues. Trimming took 0 bases from V and 3 from J, leaving 7 bases between them. Germline-derived CDR1 and CDR2 are SGHRS and YFSETQ. CDR3 DNA sequence: TGCGCCAGCAGCTTGGGACAGAGCTACGAGCAGTACTTC. Protein sequence: CASSLGQSYEQYF.

The CDR3 is CASSVGGRASVSTIYF. Here the CDR3 DNA reads TGTGCCAGCAGCGTAGGTGGCAGGGCCTCCGTGAGCACCATATATTTT. The rearrangement uses TRBV9 and TRBJ1-3; a possible D gene is TRBD1 (5 bases). From germline, CDR1 is SGDLS and CDR2 YYNGEE. The ends were cut back, 0 bases at V and 9 bases at J, with 19 bases in the middle. This CDR3 region has 16 residues.

This CDR3 reads CASRDRRTRAFF. As DNA, the CDR3 is TGTGCCAGCAGGGACCGGCGGACGAGAGCTTTCTTT. The chain combines TRBV6-5 with TRBJ1-1; D is unclear. Germline values: CDR1 MNHEY, CDR2 SVGAGI. The CDR3 sequence is 12 residues long. Trimming pared 6 bases from V and 10 bases from J, leaving 15 bases between.

This clone appeared a single time. The CDR3 DNA follows: TGTGCCACCAGCTCCCAGACCCAAAGTAATCGGGACTATGGCTACACCTTC. It translates to CATSSQTQSNRDYGYTF. This rearrangement joins TRBV15 to TRBJ1-2; no definite D call. The CDR3 loop spans 17 amino acids. Germline-derived CDR1 and CDR2 are LNHNV and YYDKDF (reference sequence). Trimming pared 5 bases from V and 3 bases from J, leaving 22 bases between. Combining the CDR3 with reference TRBV15 and TRBJ1-2 gives the whole variable domain DAMVIQNPRYQVTQFGKPVTLSCSQTLNHNVMYWYQQKSSQAPKLLFHYYDKDFNNEADTPDNFQSRRPNTSFCFLDIRSPGLGDTAMYLCATSSQTQSNRDYGYTFGSGTRLTVV.

The gene calls are TRBV4-2 and TRBJ1-1; no reliable D call. The V gene lost 3 bases and the J gene lost 0 bases, with 14 bases spanning the gap. Germline V gene data show CDR1 as LGHNA and CDR2 as YNFKEQ. This CDR3 is built from 16 residues. The DNA for the CDR3 is TGTGCCAGCAGCCAGAGCTTGGGTGGCATGAACACTGAAGCTTTCTTT. It is translated as CASSQSLGGMNTEAFF.